A selection of T cell receptor beta chains follows, all from one sample in a study of blood T cell repertoires in COVID-19. Clones were sequenced by immunoSEQ multiplex PCR, and TCRdb holds only the in-frame ones, with some missing. The sample records a few hundred thousand clones, 80% to 95% being singletons. The sequenced material came from PBMCs or T cells enriched from blood (not recorded which). These receptors all come from a woman aged 25 to 39 who had recovered from COVID-19. Both conserved end residues are part of each CDR3. Each record gives: CDR3 protein, CDR3 DNA, clone size, J gene, D gene, V gene. A D gene is named only where the DNA matches it firmly. Clone size is not always given. Where it is, it says once, few, many or a class for expanded clones.

CASSSGHTNTGELFF | TGCGCCAGCAGCTCCGGACATACCAACACCGGGGAGCTGTTTTTT | NA | TRBJ2-2 | NA | TRBV5-1
CASSFGGGGVNTQYF | TGTGCCAGCAGCTTCGGAGGCGGGGGGGTAAATACGCAGTATTTT | NA | TRBJ2-3 | TRBD2 | TRBV7-2
CASSFVTGYSNQPQHF | TGTGCCAGCAGTTTTGTAACAGGGTATAGCAATCAGCCCCAGCATTTT | NA | TRBJ1-5 | NA | TRBV28
CASSYETDRDLNF | TGTGCCAGCAGTTACGAAACAGACAGGGACCTGAATTTT | NA | TRBJ1-5 | TRBD1 | TRBV6-2/TRBV6-3
CASSYGAVSYNEQFF | TGTGCCAGCAGTTACGGAGCAGTTTCCTACAATGAGCAGTTCTTC | few | TRBJ2-1 | NA | TRBV6-5
CASSTGQGGFYEQYF | TGTGCCAGCAGTACGGGACAGGGGGGCTTCTACGAGCAGTACTTC | NA | TRBJ2-7 | TRBD1 | TRBV6-5
CASSQDRVSNQPQHF | TGCGCCAGCAGCCAAGACAGGGTTAGCAATCAGCCCCAGCATTTT | NA | TRBJ1-5 | NA | TRBV4-1
CASSVQGDGYEQYF | TGTGCCAGCAGCGTCCAGGGGGATGGCTACGAGCAGTACTTC | NA | TRBJ2-7 | TRBD1 | TRBV9
CASSFVAGETQYF | TGTGCCAGCAGCTTTGTAGCGGGAGAGACCCAGTACTTC | NA | TRBJ2-5 | TRBD2 | TRBV7-2
CASSPGPSGNTGELFF | TGTGCCAGCAGCCCGGGTCCTAGCGGAAACACCGGGGAGCTGTTTTTT | NA | TRBJ2-2 | TRBD2 | TRBV5-4
CASRGDGYTF | TGTGCCAGCCGGGGGGATGGCTACACCTTC | NA | TRBJ1-2 | NA | TRBV19
CASSPQARDRGKTQYF | TGTGCCAGCAGCCCCCAAGCCCGGGACAGGGGTAAGACCCAGTACTTC | NA | TRBJ2-5 | TRBD1 | TRBV9
CASSQVTETQYF | TGTGCCAGCAGCCAAGTTACTGAGACCCAGTACTTC | once | TRBJ2-5 | NA | TRBV3-1/TRBV3-2
CASSQVSSEEQYF | TGTGCCAGCAGCCAAGTCTCGTCAGAAGAGCAGTACTTC | NA | TRBJ2-7 | NA | TRBV14
CASRRSILAGFTYEQYF | TGTGCCAGCAGACGGTCCATACTAGCGGGGTTTACCTACGAGCAGTACTTC | NA | TRBJ2-7 | TRBD2 | TRBV7-2
CASSSRLGQGIGTQYF | TGTGCCAGCAGCTCTCGTTTGGGACAGGGTATTGGGACGCAGTATTTT | NA | TRBJ2-3 | TRBD1 | TRBV7-9
CASHTSWASNSYGYTF | TGTGCCAGTCACACATCATGGGCCTCTAACAGCTATGGCTACACCTTC | NA | TRBJ1-2 | NA | TRBV19
CASSPDRSAGNTIYF | TGTGCCAGCTCGCCCGACAGGTCCGCTGGAAACACCATATATTTT | few | TRBJ1-3 | NA | TRBV18
CASSPRGTGWGNTIYF | TGTGCCAGCAGTCCCAGGGGAACAGGGTGGGGAAACACCATATATTTT | few | TRBJ1-3 | NA | TRBV3-1/TRBV3-2
CASSQFGAVTGAVGPQHF | TGTGCCAGCAGTCAATTCGGCGCAGTCACAGGGGCGGTTGGGCCCCAGCATTTT | NA | TRBJ1-5 | TRBD1 | TRBV28
CASSFVGGTQYF | TGTGCCAGCAGTTTTGTGGGAGGTACGCAGTATTTT | NA | TRBJ2-3 | NA | TRBV27
CASSPPGAEIFTDTQYF | TGTGCCAGCTCACCACCGGGGGCGGAAATATTCACAGATACGCAGTATTTT | NA | TRBJ2-3 | NA | TRBV18
CASSYDWGQGNQPQHF | TGTGCCAGCAGTTACGATTGGGGACAGGGCAATCAGCCCCAGCATTTT | NA | TRBJ1-5 | TRBD1 | TRBV6-2/TRBV6-3
CASSDTGIAQVAEAFF | TGTGCCAGCAGTGATACGGGGATAGCCCAAGTCGCTGAAGCTTTCTTT | NA | TRBJ1-1 | NA | TRBV25-1
CASSEGTGSSYNSPLHF | TGCGCCAGCAGCGAAGGGACAGGGAGCTCCTATAATTCACCCCTCCACTTT | NA | TRBJ1-6 | TRBD1 | TRBV4-1
CASSLLDRGGETQYF | TGTGCCAGCAGTTTACTCGACAGGGGCGGGGAGACCCAGTACTTC | NA | TRBJ2-5 | TRBD1 | TRBV27
CASSLAGGDEQFF | TGTGCCAGCAGCTTAGCGGGGGGAGATGAGCAGTTCTTC | NA | TRBJ2-1 | NA | TRBV7-6
CASSLAGGAQETQYF | TGTGCCAGCAGTCTAGCGGGGGGGGCCCAAGAGACCCAGTACTTC | NA | TRBJ2-5 | TRBD2 | TRBV11-2
CASSTAGTISYEQYF | TGTGCCAGCAGCACGGCCGGGACAATCTCCTACGAGCAGTACTTC | NA | TRBJ2-7 | NA | TRBV7-9
CSASGDYGYTF | TGCAGTGCTTCGGGGGATTATGGCTACACCTTC | NA | TRBJ1-2 | NA | TRBV20-1
CAIGASGGSGANVLTF | TGTGCTATCGGGGCTAGCGGGGGCTCTGGGGCCAACGTCCTGACTTTC | NA | TRBJ2-6 | TRBD2 | TRBV10-3
CASSRTGTSGSYEQYF | TGCGCCAGCAGCCGCACCGGGACTAGCGGTTCCTACGAGCAGTACTTC | NA | TRBJ2-7 | TRBD2 | TRBV5-1
CASSLSPPGGTLTYEQYF | TGTGCCAGCAGTTTATCGCCCCCAGGGGGCACCCTCACCTACGAGCAGTACTTC | NA | TRBJ2-7 | TRBD1 | TRBV27
CASSLGASGGPETQYF | TGCGCCAGCAGCCTGGGGGCCAGCGGGGGGCCCGAGACCCAGTACTTC | NA | TRBJ2-5 | TRBD2 | TRBV5-1
CASSPIPRDRVALGYTF | TGTGCCAGCAGCCCCATCCCCCGGGACAGGGTGGCTCTTGGCTACACCTTC | NA | TRBJ1-2 | TRBD1 | TRBV11-2
CASRPDRGPSGYTF | TGTGCCAGCAGACCGGACAGGGGGCCCAGTGGCTACACCTTC | NA | TRBJ1-2 | TRBD1 | TRBV11-2
CASSLAGTGLAKNIQYF | TGTGCCAGCAGCTTAGCCGGGACAGGGTTAGCCAAAAACATTCAGTACTTC | once | TRBJ2-4 | TRBD1 | TRBV7-9